This TCR beta chain stems from a study of Ad26.COV2.S vaccination and SARS-CoV-2 variants. Study as a whole: In the COV1001 trial, the donor was in the Ad26.COV2.S arm.

Sample treatment: some 20 received Ad26.COV2.S at low or high dose, single or two shots; 5 received placebo; per-sample allocation not given. Sampling happened 63 days after the first vaccine or placebo injection. Some clones are missing from TCRdb's copy, which holds only in-frame ones; the method was immunoSEQ multiplex PCR. The sample has a few hundred thousand clones; 92% are singletons. Unmatched junction bases numbered 7, after V lost 5 bases and J lost 2 bases. Germline values: CDR1 MDHEN, CDR2 SYDVKM. There are 15 residues in the CDR3. This chain uses TRBV28 with TRBJ2-7, with 9 bases matching TRBD1. The specimen comprised peripheral blood, sampled in a trial of Ad26.COV2.S vaccine versus placebo. This TCR derives from a person aged 18-60 years who received the Ad26.COV2.S COVID-19 vaccine or a placebo. The CDR3 here is CASSARTGVAYEQYF. In DNA, the CDR3 is TGTGCCAGCAGTGCCAGGACAGGGGTGGCCTACGAGCAGTACTTC.